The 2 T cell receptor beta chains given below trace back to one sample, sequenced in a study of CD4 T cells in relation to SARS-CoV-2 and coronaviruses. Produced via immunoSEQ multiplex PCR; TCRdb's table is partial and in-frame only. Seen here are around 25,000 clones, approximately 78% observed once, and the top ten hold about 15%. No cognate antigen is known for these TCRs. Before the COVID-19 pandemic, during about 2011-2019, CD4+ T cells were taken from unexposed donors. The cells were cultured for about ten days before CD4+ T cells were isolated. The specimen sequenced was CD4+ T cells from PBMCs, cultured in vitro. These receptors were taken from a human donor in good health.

The CDR3 DNA reads as TGTGCCAGCAGTTACTGGGACAGGGGTGTTTTGGAGGGCTACACCTTC. It encodes CASSYWDRGVLEGYTF. This chain uses TRBV6-6 with TRBJ1-2; 10 nucleotides match TRBD1. Germline assignment: CDR1 MNHNY and CDR2 SVGAGI (reference sequence). V lost 1 base and J lost 8; bases outside the gene matches: 10. CDR3 length: 16 residues.

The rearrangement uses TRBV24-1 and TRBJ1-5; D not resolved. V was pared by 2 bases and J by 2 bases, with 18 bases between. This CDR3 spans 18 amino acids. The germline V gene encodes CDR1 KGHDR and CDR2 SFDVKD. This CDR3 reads CATSDYWSEEYCNQPQHF. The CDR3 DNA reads TGTGCCACCAGTGATTATTGGTCTGAAGAATATTGCAATCAGCCCCAGCATTTT.